A single sample is the source of the 29 T cell receptor beta chains below, sequenced in a study of blood T cell repertoires in COVID-19. TCRdb keeps only in-frame clones here, not all; method: immunoSEQ multiplex PCR. In the table there are over 30,000 clones, about 90% of which are singletons. The sample taken for sequencing was peripheral blood. Source of these receptors: a human donor in a cohort sampled during active COVID-19.

This chain uses TRBV27 with TRBJ2-7, with TRBD2 matching 10 bases. J was trimmed by 0 bases and V by 6 bases; bases with no gene match: 26. The CDR3 is made up of 22 amino acids. Germline values: CDR1 MNHEY, CDR2 SMNVEV (reference sequence). The CDR3 protein is CASRPLAGAAPPGLRSSYEQYF. CDR3 coding DNA: TGTGCCAGCAGACCTCTAGCGGGAGCGGCTCCCCCGGGGCTTAGGAGCTCCTACGAGCAGTACTTC.

The chain recombines TRBV2 with TRBJ1-1, with D possibly being TRBD1 (5 bases). CDR1 is SNHLY, CDR2 FYNNEI, per germline. This CDR3 is 13 amino acids long. Trimming pared 4 bases from V and 5 bases from J, leaving 11 bases between. In nucleotides, the CDR3 is TGTGCCAGCAGTGCAAACCGGGGGACTGAAGCTTTCTTT. Amino acid sequence: CASSANRGTEAFF.

CDR3 sequence: CASSLGPVAVEAFF. The CDR3, as DNA: TGCGCCAGCAGCTTGGGCCCCGTGGCAGTCGAAGCTTTCTTT. V and J are TRBV5-1 and TRBJ1-1; D uncertain. Germline V gene sequence: CDR1 SGHRS, CDR2 YFSETQ. Trimming pared 0 bases from V and 8 bases from J, leaving 14 bases between. This CDR3 contains 14 residues.

The CDR3 nucleotides read TGCAGCGTTGGATTAATGGACAGCCATCCCTCCTACGAGCAGTACTTC. Translating it yields CSVGLMDSHPSYEQYF. The chain couples TRBV29-1 to TRBJ2-7, with a possible D match to TRBD1 (6 bases). With 4 bases removed from V and 0 bases from J, the gap between germline ends came to 19 bases. This CDR3 comprises 16 residues. Germline V gene sequence: CDR1 SQVTM, CDR2 ANQGSEA.

This chain links TRBV25-1 with TRBJ2-7; weak D call: TRBD2 (5 bases). This CDR3 has 13 amino acids. Trimming removed 1 base from V and 6 bases from J, with 10 bases in between. Germline CDR1 MGHDK, CDR2 SYGVNS. The DNA for the CDR3 is TGTGCCAGCAGTGAATCTAGCTTAACCGAGCAGTACTTC. As protein: CASSESSLTEQYF.

The CDR3 sequence is CALVGGEAKVNEQFF. CDR3 DNA sequence: TGTGCTCTAGTCGGGGGGGAGGCCAAGGTCAATGAGCAGTTCTTC. The rearrangement uses TRBV2 and TRBJ2-1; 8 bases map to TRBD2. Germline V lookup: CDR1 SNHLY, CDR2 FYNNEI. The length of the CDR3 is 15 residues. Full variable domain (outside the CDR3, taken from reference TRBV2 and TRBJ2-1): EPEVTQTPSHQVTQMGQEVILRCVPISNHLYFYWYRQILGQKVEFLVSFYNNEISEKSEIFDDQFSVERPDGSNFTLKIRSTKLEDSAMYFCALVGGEAKVNEQFFGPGTRLTVL.

The chain is built from TRBV28 and TRBJ2-3; 8 nucleotides align to TRBD1. The germline CDR1 and CDR2 sequences are MDHEN and SYDVKM. V was pared by 9 bases and J by 3 bases, with 5 bases of the junction left unmatched. The CDR3 is 13 residues long. CDR3 residues: CASTDRGTDTQYF. The CDR3 DNA is TGTGCCAGTACTGACAGGGGAACAGATACGCAGTATTTT.

The J gene is TRBJ1-5, the V gene TRBV6-2 or TRBV6-3; 8 nucleotides align to TRBD1. V lost 6 bases to trimming and J lost 8 bases; unmatched junction nucleotides: 12. Per germline, CDR1 MNHEY and CDR2 SVGEGT. CDR3 length: 15 amino acids. The CDR3 reads CASSPRQGSIEPQHF. DNA of the CDR3: TGTGCCAGCAGCCCCCGACAGGGGTCGATTGAGCCCCAGCATTTT.

The chain uses TRBV5-5 and TRBJ1-2, with 7 bases lining up with TRBD1. J gave up 0 bases and V 0 bases, and 2 bases lay outside the gene matches. The CDR3 consists of 15 residues. Germline loops: CDR1 SGHKS, CDR2 YYEKEE (reference sequence). The DNA for the CDR3 is TGTGCCAGCAGCTTGGCGACAGGGCCTAACTATGGCTACACCTTC. This codes for CASSLATGPNYGYTF. Supplemented by reference TRBV5-5 and TRBJ1-2, the full variable domain reads DAGVTQSPTHLIKTRGQQVTLRCSPISGHKSVSWYQQVLGQGPQFIFQYYEKEERGRGNFPDRFSARQFPNYSSELNVNALLLGDSALYLCASSLATGPNYGYTFGSGTRLTVV.

The chain joins TRBV15 to TRBJ1-6; 8 bases map to TRBD1. The CDR3 loop spans 16 amino acids. Germline V CDR1 and CDR2: LNHNV, YYDKDF (reference sequence). V shed 3 bases and J 1 base; nucleotides not matched to a gene: 2. CDR3 sequence (DNA): TGTGCCACCAGCAGGGACAGGGCTTCCTATAATTCACCCCTCCACTTT. It is translated as CATSRDRASYNSPLHF.

This rearrangement joins TRBV12-1 to TRBJ2-3; the D segment call TRBD2 is taken from the table without a DNA check. TRBV12-1 is given as a pseudogene. The CDR3 is 19 amino acids. DNA for the CDR3: TGTGCCAGCAGCTTTAACGGACTAGCGGGACCTGTTAGCACAGATACGCAGTATTTT. Translating gives CASSFNGLAGPVSTDTQYF.

The J gene is TRBJ1-3, the V gene TRBV5-4; D not certain. CDR1 and CDR2 from the germline V gene are SGHNT and YYREEE (reference sequence). The ends were cut back, 0 bases at V and 9 bases at J, with 16 bases in the middle. The CDR3 covers 15 residues. CDR3: CASSLALGGEVTIYF. The CDR3 coding sequence is TGTGCCAGCAGCTTGGCTTTGGGCGGGGAGGTCACCATATATTTT.

This chain links TRBV9 with TRBJ1-4; 11 nucleotides align to TRBD1. This CDR3 spans 14 amino acids. V was pared by 4 bases and J by 6 bases, with 2 bases of the junction left unmatched. Germline V gene lookup returns CDR1 SGDLS and CDR2 YYNGEE. The CDR3 region has the DNA TGTGCCAGCAGCTCGGGACAGGGGGATGAAAAACTGTTTTTT. Translating gives CASSSGQGDEKLFF.

V and J are TRBV2 and TRBJ2-3, with D perhaps matching TRBD1 (6 bases). Germline V lookup: CDR1 SNHLY, CDR2 FYNNEI. This CDR3 spans 12 amino acids. The germline V and J ends were trimmed by 3 bases and 6 bases, with 7 bases remaining between them. CDR3 residues: CASSEQGDTQYF. CDR3 nucleotides: TGTGCCAGCAGTGAGCAGGGGGATACGCAGTATTTT.

In regard to this clone: The CDR3 does not end in the conserved phenylalanine or tryptophan, so this is likely a read error. The DNA is omitted, as the CDR3 cannot be located on it reliably, and the CDR3 follows TCRdb's listing. The chain recombines TRBV27 with TRBJ2-7; the D call TRBD1 from the table was never checked on the DNA. The CDR3 region is 12 residues in length, termini included. Germline V lookup: CDR1 MNHEY, CDR2 SMNVEV (reference sequence). The CDR3 reads CASSPNPGQGRL.

This clone is a singleton in its sample. V usage is TRBV11-2 and J usage is TRBJ1-6, with 8 bases aligning to TRBD1. Germline lookup yields CDR1 SGHAT and CDR2 FQNNGV. V shed 5 bases and J 5 bases; nucleotides not matched to a gene: 5. This CDR3 contains 15 residues. CDR3 sequence: CASSPRDRHNSPLHF. In DNA form, the CDR3 reads TGTGCCAGCAGCCCCCGGGACAGGCATAATTCACCCCTCCACTTT.

V gene TRBV28 combines with J gene TRBJ2-5; 11 bases line up with TRBD1. With V trimmed by 2 bases and J by 5 bases, 4 bases remained unmatched. The length of the CDR3 is 15 residues. Germline V gene data show CDR1 as MDHEN and CDR2 as SYDVKM. CDR3 coding DNA: TGTGCCAGCAGTTTAGGACAGGGGGCGGAGGAGACCCAGTACTTC. It specifies CASSLGQGAEETQYF.

The chain combines TRBV7-9 with TRBJ1-2; D is possibly TRBD1 (6 bases). Germline V gene data show CDR1 as SEHNR and CDR2 as FQNEAQ (reference sequence). The V end lost 5 bases, the J end lost 4 bases, and 14 bases lay between the germline ends. This CDR3 spans 14 amino acids. CDR3 protein: CASSPDSSLYGYTF. CDR3 nucleotide sequence: TGTGCCAGCAGCCCGGACAGTTCCCTCTATGGCTACACCTTC.

The J gene is TRBJ1-3, the V gene TRBV5-1; 7 bases are a match to TRBD1. This CDR3 has 17 residues. J lost 4 bases, V lost 3 bases, and 13 bases had no gene match. Germline values: CDR1 SGHRS, CDR2 YFSETQ. In DNA form, the CDR3 reads TGCGCCAGCAGCTCGGGGACAGTCCCCTCCTCAGGAAACACCATATATTTT. As protein: CASSSGTVPSSGNTIYF.

The chain carries TRBV11-2 and TRBJ1-2, with D possibly matching TRBD1 (5 bases). Germline V gives CDR1 SGHAT, CDR2 FQNNGV. CDR3 length: 15 amino acids. V lost 6 bases and J 4 bases, leaving 18 bases between the germline ends. CDR3 region: CASSHTGLSVYGYTF. The CDR3 DNA follows: TGTGCCAGCAGTCATACAGGCCTATCCGTCTATGGCTACACCTTC.

CDR3 sequence reads: CANAAATGSPLHF. The CDR3 DNA is TGTGCCAACGCGGCCGCAACGGGTTCACCCCTCCACTTT. The V call is TRBV6-5, the J call TRBJ1-6; no definite D call. CDR3 length: 13 amino acids. Per the germline V gene, CDR1 is MNHEY and CDR2 is SVGAGI. V was trimmed by 10 bases and J by 9 bases, leaving 16 bases between them.

The rearrangement joins TRBV7-2 to TRBJ1-1; no reliable D call. The CDR3 runs 15 residues. V was cut by 1 base and J by 4 bases, with 13 bases left in between. CDR1 SGHTA and CDR2 FQGNSA come from the germline V gene. The CDR3 bases are TGTGCCAGCAGCTTAGTCGGGGTTTTTAGCACTGAAGCTTTCTTT. Its translation: CASSLVGVFSTEAFF.

This clone appeared once. This chain uses TRBV25-1 with TRBJ2-5; weak D call: TRBD2 (5 bases). With 4 bases removed from V and 3 bases from J, the gap between germline ends came to 15 bases. The germline CDR1 and CDR2 sequences are MGHDK and SYGVNS. This CDR3 spans 15 amino acids. CDR3 bases: TGTGCCAGCAGTGCGGGGTTCGGGCCGGAAGAGACCCAGTACTTC. Protein product: CASSAGFGPEETQYF. The variable domain in full, completed from reference TRBV25-1 and TRBJ2-5, reads EADIYQTPRYLVIGTGKKITLECSQTMGHDKMYWYQQDPGMELHLIHYSYGVNSTEKGDLSSESTVSRIRTEHFPLTLESARPSHTSQYLCASSAGFGPEETQYFGPGTRLLVL.

This chain connects TRBV11-2 to TRBJ2-6, with D unclear. The CDR3 consists of 12 residues. With 7 bases removed from V and 2 bases from J, the gap between germline ends came to 3 bases. Germline-derived CDR1 and CDR2 are SGHAT and FQNNGV. Here the CDR3 DNA reads TGTGCCAGCACAGCTGGGGCCAACGTCCTGACTTTC. Amino acids: CASTAGANVLTF.

The rearrangement joins TRBV2 to TRBJ2-1, with 12 bases aligning to TRBD2. V shed 3 bases, J shed 12 bases, and the junction held 3 bases outside the gene matches. Germline V gene sequence: CDR1 SNHLY, CDR2 FYNNEI. The CDR3 spans 13 residues. CDR3 DNA sequence: TGTGCCAGCAGTGAGCTAGCGGGGGGGCGGCAGTTCTTC. Its protein product is CASSELAGGRQFF.

This clone was detected only a few times. The rearrangement links TRBV11-2 to TRBJ1-1; 7 bases match TRBD1. The CDR3 contains 16 residues. V dropped 6 bases and J dropped 0; count of bases not matched to a gene: 10. Germline CDR1 reads SGHAT; CDR2 reads FQNNGV. The CDR3 reads CASSSVATGLNTEAFF. The CDR3 nucleotides are TGTGCCAGCAGTAGCGTAGCGACAGGGTTGAACACTGAAGCTTTCTTT.

This clone was counted once. The chain combines TRBV5-1 with TRBJ2-2; 7 bases agree with TRBD2. The CDR3 is 16 amino acids. V gave up 2 bases and J gave up 3 bases; unmatched junction bases: 7. Germline-derived CDR1 and CDR2 are SGHRS and YFSETQ. CDR3 sequence reads: CASSFVGGPYTGELFF. DNA of the CDR3: TGCGCCAGCAGCTTTGTGGGAGGGCCTTACACCGGGGAGCTGTTTTTT.

The J gene is TRBJ1-2, the V gene TRBV18; 7 bases are a match to TRBD1. The CDR3 sequence is 15 residues long. The J segment lost 3 bases and the V segment lost 5 bases, leaving 9 bases of the junction unmatched. Looked up from germline, CDR1 is KGHSH and CDR2 is LQKENI. The CDR3 spells CASSSTRDRYYGYTF. DNA of the CDR3: TGTGCCAGCTCATCCACCCGGGACAGATACTATGGCTACACCTTC.

The chain is built from TRBV12-5 and TRBJ2-3; D not resolved. From germline, CDR1 is LGHNT and CDR2 FRNRAP. There are 12 residues in the CDR3. V was cut by 7 bases and J by 3 bases, with 8 bases left in between. The CDR3 loop reads CASAGGTDTQYF. The CDR3 DNA follows: TGTGCTAGTGCAGGTGGAACAGATACGCAGTATTTT. Combining the CDR3 with reference TRBV12-5 and TRBJ2-3 gives the whole variable domain DARVTQTPRHKVTEMGQEVTMRCQPILGHNTVFWYRQTMMQGLELLAYFRNRAPLDDSGMPKDRFSAEMPDATLATLKIQPSEPRDSAVYFCASAGGTDTQYFGPGTRLTVL.